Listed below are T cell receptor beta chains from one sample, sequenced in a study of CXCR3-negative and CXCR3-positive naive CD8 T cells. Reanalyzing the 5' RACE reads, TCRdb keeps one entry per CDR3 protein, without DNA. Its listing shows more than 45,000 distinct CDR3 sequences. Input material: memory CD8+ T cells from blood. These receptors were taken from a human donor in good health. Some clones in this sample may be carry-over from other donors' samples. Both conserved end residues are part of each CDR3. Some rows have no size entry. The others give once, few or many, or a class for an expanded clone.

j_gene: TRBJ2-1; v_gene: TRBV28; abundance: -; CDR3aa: CASSLPGRYNEQFF
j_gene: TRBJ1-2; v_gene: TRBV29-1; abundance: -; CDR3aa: CSVVMGQGDSDGYTF
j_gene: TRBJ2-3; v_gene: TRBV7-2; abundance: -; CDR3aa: CASSPSGYTDTQYF
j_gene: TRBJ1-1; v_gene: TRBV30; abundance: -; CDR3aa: CAWSHDGGGTEAFF
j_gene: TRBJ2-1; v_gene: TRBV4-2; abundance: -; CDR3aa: CASSRDNYNEQFF
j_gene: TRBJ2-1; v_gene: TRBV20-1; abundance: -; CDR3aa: CSASWGTGYNEQFF
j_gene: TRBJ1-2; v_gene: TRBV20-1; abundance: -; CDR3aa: CSARERDRDEGYTF
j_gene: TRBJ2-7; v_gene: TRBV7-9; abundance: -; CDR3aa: CASSLHRDSGEQYF
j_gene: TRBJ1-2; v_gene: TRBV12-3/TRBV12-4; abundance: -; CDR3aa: CASSYGQGANYGYTF
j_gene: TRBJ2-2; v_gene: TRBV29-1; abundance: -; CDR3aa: CSVREPGRPYTPDGELFF
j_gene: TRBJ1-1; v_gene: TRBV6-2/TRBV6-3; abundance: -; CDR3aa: CASSYERSRPEAFF
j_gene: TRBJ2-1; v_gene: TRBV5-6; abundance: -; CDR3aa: CASSSTGGNEQFF
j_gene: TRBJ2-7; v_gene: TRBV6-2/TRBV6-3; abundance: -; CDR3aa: CASSSPWEVYEQYF
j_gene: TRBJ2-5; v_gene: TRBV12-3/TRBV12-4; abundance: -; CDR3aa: CASSHPQGGEETQYF
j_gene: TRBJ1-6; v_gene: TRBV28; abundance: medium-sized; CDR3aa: CASSKAGTGELPPLHF
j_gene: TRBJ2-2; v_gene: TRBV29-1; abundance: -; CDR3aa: CGVAGMVDTGELFF
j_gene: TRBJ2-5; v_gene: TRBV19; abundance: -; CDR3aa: CASSTRQAQETQYF
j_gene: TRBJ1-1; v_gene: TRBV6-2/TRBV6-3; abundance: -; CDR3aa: CASSYSFTGPKRSNGAFF
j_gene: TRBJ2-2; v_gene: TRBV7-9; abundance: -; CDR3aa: CASSLETGELFF
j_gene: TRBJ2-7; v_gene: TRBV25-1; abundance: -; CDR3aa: CASSSPGEYTYEQYF
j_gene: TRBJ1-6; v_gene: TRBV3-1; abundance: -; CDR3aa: CASSQEAGIYSPLHF
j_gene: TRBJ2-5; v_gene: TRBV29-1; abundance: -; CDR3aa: CSVASRNQETQYF